Each of the 28 T cell receptor beta chains below was sequenced from the same sample in a study of blood T cells in healthy people across ages. Through a sample-barcoded 5' primer and a J-beta primer mix, a second PCR was run for roughly 7 to 11 cycles. TCRdb processed the 5' RACE reads anew with MiXCR; each CDR3 protein has one entry. The sample contains about 800,000 distinct CDR3 sequences, more than 45% of which appear only once. Sequenced material: blood. The receptors shown here come from a man younger than 40 in good health.

V gene TRBV4-2 combines with J gene TRBJ2-6, with 10 bases aligning to TRBD2. J lost 1 base, V lost 4 bases, and 16 bases had no gene match. Per the germline V gene, CDR1 is LGHNA and CDR2 is YNFKEQ. The CDR3 length is 21 residues. The DNA for the CDR3 is TGTGCCAGCAGCCGAGAGACCTTAGCGGGAGGAACCCGATCTGGGGCCAACGTCCTGACTTTC. Its translation is CASSRETLAGGTRSGANVLTF.

This rearrangement joins TRBV28 to TRBJ2-7; 12 positions match TRBD2. The V segment lost 4 bases and the J segment 5 bases; nucleotides outside the gene matches: 9. Germline CDR1 and CDR2: MDHEN and SYDVKM. The CDR3 consists of 16 residues. This chain's CDR3 is CASSSPGTSGSHEQYF. DNA for the CDR3: TGTGCCAGCAGTTCCCCCGGGACTAGCGGGTCCCACGAGCAGTACTTC.

The chain employs TRBV6-1 and TRBJ1-2; a possible D gene is TRBD1 (5 bases). The germline gives CDR1 MNHNS, CDR2 SASEGT. Trimming stripped 6 bases from V and 0 bases from J, with 17 bases between. The CDR3 runs to 16 residues. CDR3 DNA sequence: TGTGCCAGCAGCCCCGCGGTGCGGGGGGCTAACTATGGCTACACCTTC. Translating gives CASSPAVRGANYGYTF.

This clonotype was counted only a few times. The chain recombines TRBV28 with TRBJ1-2; D is unclear. Germline CDR1 and CDR2: MDHEN and SYDVKM. The germline V and J ends were trimmed by 3 bases and 1 base, with 6 bases remaining between them. This CDR3 is 13 amino acids long. CDR3 in amino acids: CASSFKNNYGYTF. CDR3 in DNA: TGTGCCAGCAGTTTTAAGAATAACTATGGCTACACCTTC.

The gene calls are TRBV29-1 and TRBJ2-3, with unresolved D. CDR1 SQVTM and CDR2 ANQGSEA come from the germline V gene. Trimming stripped 0 bases from V and 8 bases from J, with 6 bases between. The CDR3 covers 11 residues. CDR3 bases: TGCAGCGTTGAAGATCTTCGTACGCAGTATTTT. Its translation is CSVEDLRTQYF.

The chain has TRBV7-3 and TRBJ2-5; no firm D call. The germline CDR1 and CDR2 sequences are SGHTA and FQGTGA. Trimming cost V 4 bases and J 5 bases, with 17 bases left between them. The CDR3 consists of 15 residues. The CDR3 region is CASSYLPGRQETQYF. The CDR3 DNA follows: TGTGCCAGCAGCTACCTACCAGGCCGCCAGGAGACCCAGTACTTC.

This chain connects TRBV20-1 to TRBJ2-5; 9 bases line up with TRBD1. CDR3 length: 13 amino acids. Trimming removed 6 bases from V and 3 bases from J; junction bases left unmatched: 5. Germline values: CDR1 DFQATT, CDR2 SNEGSKA (reference sequence). CDR3 residues: CSAQRTGEETQYF. Written as DNA, the CDR3 is TGCAGTGCCCAACGGACAGGGGAAGAGACCCAGTACTTC.

The rearrangement uses TRBV7-9 and TRBJ2-4; 7 bases are a match to TRBD1. The V gene end was trimmed by 5 bases and the J gene end by 13 bases; junction bases not matched to a gene: 17. There are 15 residues in the CDR3. Germline CDR1 is SEHNR and CDR2 is FQNEAQ (reference sequence). CDR3 in DNA: TGTGCCAGCAGCCTTAGACAGGGTACCACCTCTGAGCAGTACTTC. Its translation is CASSLRQGTTSEQYF.

The chain recombines TRBV29-1 with TRBJ2-5; a possible D gene is TRBD1 (6 bases). The germline CDR1 and CDR2 sequences are SQVTM and ANQGSEA. The V gene lost 5 bases and the J gene lost 2 bases, with 9 bases spanning the gap. There are 12 residues in the CDR3. The chain's CDR3 is CSVPTGQETQYF. The CDR3 nucleotides are TGCAGCGTTCCGACAGGACAAGAGACCCAGTACTTC.

This clonotype was seen a handful of times. Compared with germline, one end of the junction differs, possibly owing to a read error. The genes are TRBV20-1 and TRBJ2-3, with D perhaps TRBD2 (5 bases). Germline assignment: CDR1 DFQATT and CDR2 SNEGSKA (reference sequence). The CDR3 sequence is 12 residues long. CDR3 protein: CSARDYTDTQYF. CDR3 sequence (DNA): TGCAGTGCGAGAGACTACACAGATACGCAGTATTTT.

This clonotype came up a few times. The V and J genes are TRBV29-1 and TRBJ2-1; 7 bases align to TRBD2. This CDR3 contains 13 residues. CDR1 is SQVTM and CDR2 is ANQGSEA in the germline V gene. The trim removed 4 bases at V and 2 bases at J, leaving 2 bases unmatched. CDR3 in DNA: TGCAGCGTTGGGCTAGCGGCCTACAATGAGCAGTTCTTC. Translation gives CSVGLAAYNEQFF.

The V gene is TRBV3-1, the J gene TRBJ2-1; D is perhaps TRBD1 or TRBD2 (5 bases each). In germline, CDR1 is LGHDT, CDR2 YNNKEL (reference sequence). Trimming cost V 1 base and J 13 bases, with 14 bases left between them. The CDR3 contains 13 residues. The CDR3 protein is CASSQGVGDPQFF. The CDR3 DNA reads as TGTGCCAGCAGCCAAGGAGTAGGGGACCCCCAGTTCTTC.

As for this clonotype: Possible read error: a much larger clone is one base away. J is TRBJ2-4 and V is TRBV29-1; 8 bases are shared with TRBD1. Germline V lookup: CDR1 SQVTM, CDR2 ANQGSEA. V gave up 3 bases and J gave up 6 bases; unmatched junction bases: 13. This CDR3 spans 16 amino acids. Written as DNA, the CDR3 is TGCAGCGTTGATCCTGAAGGGACAGGAAGTACAAACATTCAGTACTTC. This sequence encodes CSVDPEGTGSTNIQYF.

The chain has TRBV15 and TRBJ2-4; D assignment may be TRBD1 or TRBD2 (5 bases each). The end of the DNA is better explained by TRBJ2-7, so the J call may be wrong. This CDR3 has 14 residues. The germline CDR1 and CDR2 sequences are LNHNV and YYDKDF (reference sequence). CDR3 residues: CATSRAGSLYEQYF. For the CDR3, the DNA is TGTGCCACCAGCAGAGCAGGGAGCCTCTACGAGCAGTACTTC.

The chain combines TRBV12-3 or TRBV12-4 with TRBJ1-4; no reliable D call. V lost 6 bases, J lost 6 bases, and 11 bases lay in between. This CDR3 is 13 amino acids long. CDR3 amino acids: CASSPREDEKLFF. The CDR3, as DNA: TGTGCCAGCAGCCCTCGGGAGGATGAAAAACTGTTTTTT.

The chain has TRBV10-3 and TRBJ2-5, with TRBD2 matching 7 bases. The CDR3 totals 14 residues. Germline V gene lookup returns CDR1 ENHRY and CDR2 SYGVKD. V shed 6 bases, J shed 1 base, and the junction held 5 bases outside the gene matches. This chain's CDR3 is CAISLERGQETQYF. The CDR3 region has the DNA TGTGCCATCAGCCTCGAGCGGGGCCAAGAGACCCAGTACTTC.

This clonotype was found a few times. V is TRBV13 and J is TRBJ2-7, with 9 bases lining up with TRBD1. This CDR3 contains 18 residues. Germline assignment: CDR1 PRHDT and CDR2 FYEKMQ (reference sequence). V lost 5 bases to trimming and J lost 4 bases; unmatched junction nucleotides: 18. The CDR3 loop is CASSATGGPGALIYEQYF. In DNA form, the CDR3 reads TGTGCCAGCAGCGCCACAGGGGGCCCCGGTGCTCTCATTTACGAGCAGTACTTC.

This chain connects TRBV28 to TRBJ1-2; TRBD1 aligns across 8 bases. V was pared by 7 bases and J by 4 bases, with 8 bases of the junction left unmatched. Germline loops: CDR1 MDHEN, CDR2 SYDVKM. The CDR3 runs 14 residues. The CDR3 reads CASNSVDRAYGYTF. Written as DNA, the CDR3 is TGTGCCAGCAACTCCGTGGACAGGGCCTATGGCTACACCTTC.

Concerning this clonotype itself: A junction end diverges from the germline sequence, so it may reflect a read error. The rearrangement joins TRBV7-2 to TRBJ2-3; 7 bases fit TRBD2. Germline CDR1 and CDR2: SGHTA and FQGNSA. The length of the CDR3 is 15 residues. CDR3 DNA sequence: TGTGCCATCAGCTTAGTTGGGGGGGTTGCGGATACGCAGTATTTT. This encodes CAISLVGGVADTQYF.

This chain uses TRBV10-3 with TRBJ1-1; maybe TRBD1 (6 bases). This CDR3 has 14 amino acids. V lost 5 bases and J lost 1, with 11 bases in between. Germline CDR1 reads ENHRY; CDR2 reads SYGVKD. The CDR3 loop reads CAISKGQSNTEAFF. CDR3 sequence (DNA): TGTGCCATCAGTAAAGGACAGTCGAACACTGAAGCTTTCTTT.

This clonotype showed up many times. The gene calls are TRBV7-9 and TRBJ2-1, with D perhaps matching TRBD2 (7 bases). Germline CDR1 and CDR2: SEHNR and FQNEAQ (reference sequence). V dropped 7 bases and J dropped 5 bases, with 12 bases sitting between them. The CDR3 loop spans 13 amino acids. The CDR3 sequence is CASKPGGNNEQFF. The DNA of the CDR3 is TGTGCCAGCAAACCGGGGGGCAACAATGAGCAGTTCTTC.

This clonotype was recorded a few times. V usage is TRBV20-1 and J usage is TRBJ2-5; perhaps TRBD2 as D (6 bases). The DNA end favors TRBJ2-7, so the J call may be wrong. The CDR3 sequence is 13 residues long. Germline V gene sequence: CDR1 DFQATT, CDR2 SNEGSKA (reference sequence). The CDR3 loop reads CSANSREYYEQYF. The CDR3 nucleotides are TGCAGTGCTAACTCCCGGGAGTATTACGAGCAGTACTTC.

The rearrangement joins TRBV28 to TRBJ2-7; no definite D call. The germline V gene encodes CDR1 MDHEN and CDR2 SYDVKM. The CDR3 length is 12 residues. V was clipped by 4 bases and J by 2 bases, with 6 bases between them. Written as DNA, the CDR3 is TGTGCCAGCAGTTACCACCCCTACGAGCAGTACTTC. Translation gives CASSYHPYEQYF.

The chain employs TRBV15 and TRBJ1-5; D is ambiguous. The CDR3 runs to 15 residues. The V and J ends lost 0 bases and 2 bases respectively, with 8 bases between them. Germline V gene sequence: CDR1 LNHNV, CDR2 YYDKDF (reference sequence). The CDR3 region is CATSRDSWGNQPQHF. Here the CDR3 DNA reads TGTGCCACCAGCAGAGATTCCTGGGGCAATCAGCCCCAGCATTTT.

V usage is TRBV20-1 and J usage is TRBJ2-5, with 10 bases aligning to TRBD2. CDR1 is DFQATT and CDR2 is SNEGSKA in the germline V gene (reference sequence). V trimming: 5 bases; J trimming: 1 base; junction bases outside the gene matches: 4. The CDR3 length is 14 residues. The CDR3 region has the DNA TGCAGTGCTTTAGTAGCGGGGGGCCAAGAGACCCAGTACTTC. This sequence encodes CSALVAGGQETQYF.

The chain has TRBV27 and TRBJ2-1; TRBD2 agrees at 7 bases. V gave up 4 bases and J gave up 4 bases; unmatched junction bases: 7. This CDR3 comprises 15 residues. Germline lookup yields CDR1 MNHEY and CDR2 SMNVEV (reference sequence). DNA for the CDR3: TGTGCCAGCAGTTGGGGGGGAGTGGGTTACAATGAGCAGTTCTTC. It is translated as CASSWGGVGYNEQFF.

This clonotype has more than one count but fewer than ten. The chain carries TRBV5-1 and TRBJ2-1; 9 positions agree with TRBD2. V lost 6 bases and J lost 4; bases outside the gene matches: 11. In germline, CDR1 is SGHRS, CDR2 YFSETQ. This CDR3 has 16 residues. The CDR3 sequence: CASTSRPSGAYNEQFF. The CDR3 DNA follows: TGCGCCAGCACTTCACGCCCTAGCGGGGCATACAATGAGCAGTTCTTC.

The chain carries TRBV20-1 and TRBJ2-7; D gene ambiguous. V shed 4 bases and J shed 1 base, with 5 bases lying between them. The germline CDR1 and CDR2 sequences are DFQATT and SNEGSKA (reference sequence). The CDR3 has 11 residues. CDR3 bases: TGCAGTGCTACCCAATCCTACGAGCAGTACTTC. Residues: CSATQSYEQYF.